This TCR beta chain appears in the sequencing data of a study of memory CD4+ T cells and cytomegalovirus serostatus. Study as a whole: Of the healthy Belgian adults, fewer than 10 were CMV seropositive and fewer than 30 seronegative. Findings and limits, study-wide: The CMV-associated TCR signature appears largely within the CD4+ memory repertoire.

Study processing details: After removing out-of-frame reads, 2,204,828 distinct TCRbeta sequences remained. The assay was immunoSEQ multiplex PCR, and TCRdb's table has in-frame clones only and misses some. Clonal size and the V and J genes are those of that table, whereas D and trimming came from the DNA. The sample holds tens of thousands of clones, about 70% seen once. A remark on this clone: As yet, its antigen is unknown.

The V gene's germline CDR1 is MNHNY and CDR2 SVGAGI (reference sequence). V gave up 2 bases and J gave up 5 bases, with 10 bases separating them. The CDR3 has 15 amino acids. Single viable CD3+CD4+CD8-CD45RO+ cells were sorted as the memory CD4+ T cells. Total CD4+ T cells were enriched by CD4 positive selection. This TCR was recovered from an adult in good health and CMV-seropositive. The chain employs TRBV6-6 and TRBJ1-6; TRBD1 is a possible D gene (6 bases). Sequencing used memory CD4+ T cells from blood. CDR3 in DNA: TGTGCCAGCAGTTACGGGACACCTAATAATTCACCCCTCCACTTT. This translates into CASSYGTPNNSPLHF.